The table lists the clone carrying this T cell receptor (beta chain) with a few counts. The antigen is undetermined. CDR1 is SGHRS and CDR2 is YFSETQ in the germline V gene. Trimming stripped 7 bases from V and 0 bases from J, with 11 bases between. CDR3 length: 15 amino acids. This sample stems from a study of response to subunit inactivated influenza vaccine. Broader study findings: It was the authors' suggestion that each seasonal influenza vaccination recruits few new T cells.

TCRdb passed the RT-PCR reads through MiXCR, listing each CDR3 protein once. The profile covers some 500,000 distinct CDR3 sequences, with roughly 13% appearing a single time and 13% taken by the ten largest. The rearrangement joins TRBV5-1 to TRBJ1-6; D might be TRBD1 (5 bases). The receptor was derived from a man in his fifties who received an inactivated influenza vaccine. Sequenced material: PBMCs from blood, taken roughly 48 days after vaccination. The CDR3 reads CASRQDISYNSPLHF. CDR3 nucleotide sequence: TGCGCCAGCCGCCAGGACATCTCCTATAATTCACCCCTCCACTTT.